Given below is one T cell receptor beta chain in context. What it binds is unknown. This sample is part of a study of cytomegalovirus exposure and HLA in healthy donors. Study context: The 100 million to 140 million unique TCR beta sequences, from 150 million to 200 million T cells, were found by an earlier analysis.

General study findings and limits: For most subjects, TCR beta sequences were reported to predict HLA-A and HLA-B alleles with accuracy. The authors later found HLA-associated TCR beta chains more clonally expanded than equally common others. A later analysis linked a missense DCLRE1C variant to TCR beta V- and J-gene trimming.

The PCR contained 60 Vbeta and 13 Jbeta primers. Data came from immunoSEQ multiplex PCR; TCRdb stores just in-frame clones and leaves some out. This table holds about 140,000 clones, more than 75% found once. CDR3 length: 14 residues. V lost 5 bases and J lost 5; bases outside the gene matches: 8. CDR1 is MNHEY and CDR2 is SMNVEV in the germline V gene (reference sequence). The V and J genes are TRBV27 and TRBJ1-2; 7 bases line up with TRBD1. This receptor was identified in a female donor in good health and CMV-seronegative. Input material: PBMCs. In DNA form, the CDR3 reads TGTGCCAGCAGTCCCGGGGGCAGGGGGTATGGCTACACCTTC. Translating gives CASSPGGRGYGYTF.